The 19 T cell receptor beta chains below were found in one sample sequenced in a study of beta chain features in type 1 diabetes. Sequencing targeted expressed TCRB transcripts, as all isolated RNA had been reverse transcribed. TCRdb's table, derived via immunoSEQ multiplex PCR, lists solely in-frame clones and lacks some. The repertoire holds under 800,000 clones, with around a sixth as singletons. The sequencing sample was made of naive CD4+ T cells from blood. The receptors originated from a man between 18 and 35 years old in good health.

The chain recombines TRBV2 with TRBJ2-5, with 7 bases fitting TRBD1. Germline assignment: CDR1 SNHLY and CDR2 FYNNEI. CDR3 length: 16 amino acids. Losses at the gene ends were 6 bases for V and 4 bases for J; bases not matched to a gene: 14. The CDR3, as DNA: TGTGCCAGCAGCCCCCCTGGGACAGTGCGAGGAGAGACCCAGTACTTC. Protein product: CASSPPGTVRGETQYF. The entire variable domain, with the rest obtained from reference TRBV2 and TRBJ2-5, is as follows: EPEVTQTPSHQVTQMGQEVILRCVPISNHLYFYWYRQILGQKVEFLVSFYNNEISEKSEIFDDQFSVERPDGSNFTLKIRSTKLEDSAMYFCASSPPGTVRGETQYFGPGTRLLVL.

The chain recombines TRBV7-2 with TRBJ1-4; 7 bases fit TRBD1. Germline-derived CDR1 and CDR2 are SGHTA and FQGNSA. The CDR3 extends over 18 amino acids. The J segment lost 7 bases and the V segment lost 0 bases, leaving 14 bases of the junction unmatched. The CDR3, as DNA: TGTGCCAGCAGCTTAGCCAACGGAGGACAGGTCGGACGTGAAAAACTGTTTTTT. This translates into CASSLANGGQVGREKLFF.

Concerning this clone itself: Germline and junction disagree at one end, which may indicate a read error. The J gene is TRBJ2-5, the V gene TRBV20-1, with D maybe TRBD2 (6 bases). The germline CDR1 and CDR2 sequences are DFQATT and SNEGSKA (reference sequence). The CDR3 runs 11 residues. The CDR3 region is CSSSVQETQYF. The CDR3 nucleotides read TGCAGTTCTAGCGTCCAAGAGACCCAGTACTTC.

This clone was seen a few times. This sequence joins TRBV7-9 and TRBJ1-5; the match to TRBD1 covers 8 bases. V lost 5 bases to trimming and J lost 0 bases; unmatched junction nucleotides: 6. Germline CDR1 is SEHNR and CDR2 is FQNEAQ (reference sequence). The CDR3 covers 16 residues. CDR3 in amino acids: CASSKDRGYSNQPQHF. The CDR3 DNA sequence: TGTGCCAGCAGCAAAGACAGGGGTTATAGCAATCAGCCCCAGCATTTT.

This clone has more than one count but fewer than ten. V is TRBV9 and J is TRBJ2-5, with 9 bases aligning to TRBD2. The trim removed 0 bases at V and 2 bases at J, leaving 5 bases unmatched. Germline-derived CDR1 and CDR2 are SGDLS and YYNGEE. This CDR3 spans 16 amino acids. The DNA of the CDR3 is TGTGCCAGCAGCGTAGCTCCACTAGCGGGTCAAGAGACCCAGTACTTC. Protein sequence: CASSVAPLAGQETQYF.

The chain carries TRBV6-1 and TRBJ1-2; no firm D call. The germline CDR1 and CDR2 sequences are MNHNS and SASEGT. This CDR3 comprises 12 residues. V lost 7 bases to trimming and J lost 6 bases, with 12 bases between them. The CDR3 here is CASTTPSDGYTF. In DNA form, the CDR3 reads TGTGCCAGCACCACTCCCTCGGATGGCTACACCTTC.

This clone was counted a few times. The chain carries TRBV2 and TRBJ2-7, with D possibly being TRBD1 (6 bases). The V and J ends lost 7 bases and 3 bases respectively, with 16 bases between them. This CDR3 spans 14 amino acids. Germline CDR1 SNHLY, CDR2 FYNNEI. This chain's CDR3 is CASTIKWDNYEQYF. The CDR3 DNA follows: TGTGCCAGCACCATTAAGTGGGACAACTACGAGCAGTACTTC.

The J gene is TRBJ2-7, the V gene TRBV7-2, with TRBD2 matching 12 bases. The CDR3 has 17 amino acids. V lost 5 bases and J lost 4; bases outside the gene matches: 12. Germline values: CDR1 SGHTA, CDR2 FQGNSA. The CDR3 DNA reads TGTGCCAGCAGCGGCCATCGTACTAGCGGGGGGAATTACGAGCAGTACTTC. Its protein is CASSGHRTSGGNYEQYF. Based on the CDR3 plus reference TRBV7-2 and TRBJ2-7, the full variable domain is GAGVSQSPSNKVTEKGKDVELRCDPISGHTALYWYRQSLGQGLEFLIYFQGNSAPDKSGLPSDRFSAERTGGSVSTLTIQRTQQEDSAVYLCASSGHRTSGGNYEQYFGPGTRLTVT.

This clone was detected a few times. The chain's CDR3 is CASSSETDGQFHYEQYF. The DNA of the CDR3 is TGCGCCAGCAGCTCGGAGACGGACGGACAGTTTCACTACGAGCAGTACTTC. The chain recombines TRBV5-1 with TRBJ2-7, with D perhaps TRBD1 (6 bases). Trimming removed 3 bases from V and 3 bases from J, with 22 bases in between. From germline, CDR1 is SGHRS and CDR2 YFSETQ. This CDR3 is 17 amino acids long.

The chain is built from TRBV4-3 and TRBJ2-3; TRBD2 matches 9 bases. CDR3 length: 18 amino acids. The V segment lost 0 bases and the J segment 4 bases; nucleotides outside the gene matches: 11. Looked up from germline, CDR1 is LGHNA and CDR2 is YSLEER. CDR3 coding DNA: TGCGCCAGCAGCCAAGATCAAAGGGGCCTAGCGGGGTCAGATACGCAGTATTTT. Translating gives CASSQDQRGLAGSDTQYF.

The chain carries TRBV6-6 and TRBJ2-7; D is undetermined. Germline CDR1 and CDR2: MNHNY and SVGAGI (reference sequence). V was trimmed by 0 bases and J by 2 bases, leaving 8 bases between them. CDR3 length: 14 amino acids. In DNA, the CDR3 is TGTGCCAGCAGTTACTCGCACGGACCCTACGAGCAGTACTTC. Encoded protein: CASSYSHGPYEQYF.

The chain carries TRBV6-1 and TRBJ1-2, with 9 nucleotides matching TRBD1. Germline CDR1 reads MNHNS; CDR2 reads SASEGT. The CDR3 contains 15 residues. The V segment lost 3 bases and the J segment 0 bases; nucleotides outside the gene matches: 2. For the CDR3, the DNA is TGTGCCAGCAGTGAGGGGACAGGGACTAACTATGGCTACACCTTC. It translates to CASSEGTGTNYGYTF.

The V gene is TRBV4-3, the J gene TRBJ2-7; no firm D call. V was cut by 1 base and J by 5 bases, with 12 bases left in between. Germline CDR1 reads LGHNA; CDR2 reads YSLEER. The CDR3 totals 14 residues. The CDR3 nucleotides are TGCGCCAGCAGCCAAGTAAAGGGTGGGAACGAGCAGTACTTC. As protein: CASSQVKGGNEQYF.

The J gene is TRBJ1-2, the V gene TRBV5-1; D is undetermined. Germline V gene lookup returns CDR1 SGHRS and CDR2 YFSETQ. Trimming took 3 bases from V and 7 from J, leaving 7 bases between them. CDR3 length equals 11 residues. CDR3 amino acids: CASSSSIGYTF. The CDR3 coding sequence is TGCGCCAGCAGCTCTAGTATTGGCTACACCTTC.

The CDR3 DNA follows: TGTGCCAGCAGTGAAAGGGGTTGGTCCTACAATGAGCAGTTCTTC. It encodes CASSERGWSYNEQFF. The chain has TRBV25-1 and TRBJ2-1; D perhaps matches TRBD1 (5 bases). Germline lookup yields CDR1 MGHDK and CDR2 SYGVNS. The V end was cut by 2 bases, the J end by 1 base, with 9 bases between. There are 15 residues in the CDR3.

This clone was counted between two and nine times. The CDR3 protein is CASSLSGAKKMNTEAFF. The CDR3, as DNA: TGTGCCAGCAGCTTAAGTGGGGCAAAAAAAATGAACACTGAAGCTTTCTTT. The rearrangement uses TRBV7-9 and TRBJ1-1; a possible D gene is TRBD1 (5 bases). This CDR3 is 17 amino acids long. The V gene's germline CDR1 is SEHNR and CDR2 FQNEAQ (reference sequence). The V end was cut by 2 bases, the J end by 0 bases, with 16 bases between.

This clone has just a few counts. The V gene is TRBV5-1, the J gene TRBJ2-5; perhaps TRBD2 as D (6 bases). V lost 5 bases to trimming and J lost 4 bases, with 9 bases between them. The germline gives CDR1 SGHRS, CDR2 YFSETQ. The CDR3 totals 12 residues. CDR3 loop: CASREGIETQYF. CDR3 bases: TGCGCCAGCAGGGAGGGTATAGAGACCCAGTACTTC.

This chain links TRBV6-5 with TRBJ2-7; TRBD2 agrees at 11 bases. V lost 0 bases to trimming and J lost 6 bases; unmatched junction nucleotides: 7. CDR1 MNHEY and CDR2 SVGAGI come from the germline V gene. This CDR3 comprises 16 residues. CDR3 DNA: TGTGCCAGCAGTTACTCTGGCGGTACTAGCGGGGGCGAGCAGTACTTC. This translates into CASSYSGGTSGGEQYF.

The table lists this clone with a few counts. The V gene is TRBV4-3, the J gene TRBJ2-7, with D unresolved. The CDR3 sequence is 17 residues long. The V gene's germline CDR1 is LGHNA and CDR2 YSLEER. Trimming removed 3 bases at V and 1 base at J, with 19 bases between. CDR3 residues: CASSQSLAAVGSYEQYF. The CDR3 DNA reads as TGCGCCAGCAGCCAGAGCTTAGCCGCGGTAGGTTCCTACGAGCAGTACTTC.